This T cell receptor (beta chain) was obtained from a study of cytomegalovirus exposure and HLA in healthy donors. Study context: The same platform used for the approximately 700 first-cohort repertoires was also used for the 100 to 150 validation repertoires, as a later analysis reported.

Produced via immunoSEQ multiplex PCR; TCRdb's table is partial and in-frame only. The sample consists of a few hundred thousand clones, 80% to 95% of them appearing once. The clonotype was recovered from a woman aged 18-29 years in good health and CMV-seronegative. The sample comprised PBMCs.

The CDR3 sequence is CASSLDWTEHTGELFF. The CDR3 DNA sequence: TGCGCCAGCAGCTTGGATTGGACAGAACACACCGGGGAGCTGTTTTTT. The V call is TRBV5-1, the J call TRBJ2-2, with D tentatively TRBD1 (6 bases). CDR3 length: 16 amino acids. Trimming left V 0 bases short and J 3 bases short, with 12 bases between. Germline V gene lookup returns CDR1 SGHRS and CDR2 YFSETQ.